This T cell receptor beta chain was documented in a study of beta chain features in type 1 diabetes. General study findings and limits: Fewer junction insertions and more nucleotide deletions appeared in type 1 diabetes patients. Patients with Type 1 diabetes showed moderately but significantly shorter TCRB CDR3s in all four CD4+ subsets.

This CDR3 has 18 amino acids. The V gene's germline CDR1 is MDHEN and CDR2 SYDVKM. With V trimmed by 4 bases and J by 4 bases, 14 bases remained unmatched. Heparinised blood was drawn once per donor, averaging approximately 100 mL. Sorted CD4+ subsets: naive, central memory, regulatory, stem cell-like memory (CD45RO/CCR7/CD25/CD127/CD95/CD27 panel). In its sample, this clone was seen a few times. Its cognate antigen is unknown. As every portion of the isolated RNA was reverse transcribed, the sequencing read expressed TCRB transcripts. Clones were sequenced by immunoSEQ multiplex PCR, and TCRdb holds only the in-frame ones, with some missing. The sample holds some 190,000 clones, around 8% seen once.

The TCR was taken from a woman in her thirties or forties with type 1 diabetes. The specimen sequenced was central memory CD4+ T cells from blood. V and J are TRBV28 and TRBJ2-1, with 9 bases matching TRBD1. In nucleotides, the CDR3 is TGTGCCAGCAGTTCAAGGGGACCAGGGACAGGGTCGTACAATGAGCAGTTCTTC. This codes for CASSSRGPGTGSYNEQFF.